These T cell receptor beta chains were read from a single sample in a study of T-cell reconstitution after alpha-beta-depleted transplantation in children. TCRdb ran MiXCR on the PCR reads and lists one entry per CDR3 protein. The data show roughly 200,000 distinct CDR3 sequences, 6.5% to 7.5% seen once. The source was PBMCs from the stem cell graft donor, collected from the stem cell graft. The receptors shown here come from a human donor who donated a stem cell graft to a child with Wiskott-Aldrich syndrome. Each CDR3 is given with its conserved first and last residue. The D gene is left open where the match is weak. For some rows the clone size is stated as once, few or many, or as a class when expanded; others skip it.

length: 16; V: TRBV6-1; size: many; D: TRBD2; J: TRBJ2-2; CDR3: CASSKGTRRDTGELFF; DNA: TGTGCCAGCAGTAAGGGGACTAGAAGGGACACCGGGGAGCTGTTTTTT
length: 15; V: TRBV27; size: many; D: .; J: TRBJ2-7; CDR3: CASSLSNFPGYEQYF; DNA: TGTGCCAGCAGTTTATCGAATTTTCCCGGCTACGAGCAGTACTTC
length: 17; V: TRBV5-1; size: many; D: TRBD2; J: TRBJ2-6; CDR3: CASRLAGGPSGANVLTF; DNA: TGCGCCAGCAGGCTAGCGGGAGGGCCCTCTGGGGCCAACGTCCTGACTTTC
length: 17; V: TRBV11-2; size: many; D: .; J: TRBJ2-4; CDR3: CASSSSSEPWSQNIQYF; DNA: TGTGCCAGCAGCTCCTCTAGCGAGCCTTGGAGCCAAAACATTCAGTACTTC
length: 18; V: TRBV12-3/TRBV12-4; size: many; D: TRBD2; J: TRBJ2-3; CDR3: CASSLGLAGVTPRDTQYF; DNA: TGTGCCAGCAGTTTAGGCCTAGCGGGGGTCACCCCCCGAGATACGCAGTATTTT
length: 17; V: TRBV10-3; size: .; D: .; J: TRBJ2-7; CDR3: CAISELGRVSGNYEQYF; DNA: TGTGCCATCAGTGAGTTGGGAAGGGTTTCAGGAAATTACGAGCAGTACTTC
length: 16; V: TRBV6-1; size: many; D: .; J: TRBJ1-3; CDR3: CASSALSRSSGNTIYF; DNA: TGTGCCAGCAGTGCCCTCAGCCGCAGCTCTGGAAACACCATATATTTT
length: 17; V: TRBV20-1; size: many; D: TRBD2; J: TRBJ2-1; CDR3: CSARDRSGRLVYNEQFF; DNA: TGCAGTGCTAGAGATCGATCCGGGAGGCTAGTCTACAATGAGCAGTTCTTC
length: 14; V: TRBV7-9; size: .; D: .; J: TRBJ2-3; CDR3: CASSVGTYGDTQYF; DNA: TGTGCCAGCAGCGTCGGGACTTACGGAGATACGCAGTATTTT
length: 15; V: TRBV18; size: many; D: .; J: TRBJ2-7; CDR3: CASSPTGTPTYEQYF; DNA: TGTGCCAGCTCACCCACTGGGACTCCAACCTACGAGCAGTACTTC
length: 17; V: TRBV12-3/TRBV12-4; size: many; D: TRBD1; J: TRBJ2-2; CDR3: CASSLGFRQGAYGELFF; DNA: TGTGCCAGCAGTTTAGGGTTCCGACAGGGGGCGTACGGGGAGCTGTTTTTT
length: 13; V: TRBV5-6; size: many; D: .; J: TRBJ2-7; CDR3: CASSWRREDEQYF; DNA: TGTGCCAGCAGCTGGAGGAGGGAGGACGAGCAGTACTTC
length: 17; V: TRBV7-2; size: few; D: .; J: TRBJ2-7; CDR3: CASSYPSSGRDSYEQYF; DNA: TGTGCCAGCAGCTACCCCTCGTCTGGGCGGGACTCCTACGAGCAGTACTTC
length: 13; V: TRBV7-7; size: many; D: .; J: TRBJ2-4; CDR3: CASSAEKPGRQYF; DNA: TGTGCCAGCAGCGCTGAAAAACCGGGAAGACAGTACTTC
length: 17; V: TRBV5-5; size: .; D: TRBD2; J: TRBJ2-2; CDR3: CASTLGRGATNTGELFF; DNA: TGTGCCAGCACCCTAGGGCGGGGGGCCACGAACACCGGGGAGCTGTTTTTT
length: 12; V: TRBV6-5; size: many; D: .; J: TRBJ1-5; CDR3: CASSSPGQPQHF; DNA: TGTGCCAGCAGTTCCCCGGGTCAGCCCCAGCATTTT
length: 15; V: TRBV7-2; size: many; D: .; J: TRBJ2-3; CDR3: CASSFPGGATDTQYF; DNA: TGTGCCAGCAGCTTTCCGGGCGGGGCCACAGATACGCAGTATTTT
length: 13; V: TRBV29-1; size: many; D: TRBD2; J: TRBJ2-7; CDR3: CSVSGTLTYEQYF; DNA: TGCAGCGTTAGCGGGACTCTGACCTACGAGCAGTACTTC
length: 17; V: TRBV19; size: few; D: TRBD1; J: TRBJ1-1; CDR3: CASSIWDRGLGSTEAFF; DNA: TGTGCCAGTAGTATCTGGGACAGGGGATTGGGTAGCACTGAAGCTTTCTTT
length: 13; V: TRBV29-1; size: few; D: .; J: TRBJ2-2; CDR3: CSVLGTNTGELFF; DNA: TGCAGCGTGCTTGGGACGAACACCGGGGAGCTGTTTTTT
length: 17; V: TRBV11-2; size: many; D: TRBD2; J: TRBJ2-2; CDR3: CASSLERLAGGPGELFF; DNA: TGTGCCAGCAGCTTAGAACGGCTAGCGGGAGGGCCCGGGGAGCTGTTTTTT
length: 16; V: TRBV7-2; size: .; D: TRBD1; J: TRBJ1-2; CDR3: CASSLGQGRANYGYTF; DNA: TGTGCCAGCAGCTTAGGACAGGGAAGAGCTAACTATGGCTACACCTTC
length: 16; V: TRBV6-5; size: few; D: .; J: TRBJ2-7; CDR3: CASSSVARISSYEQYF; DNA: TGTGCCAGCAGTTCCGTGGCTAGAATTTCATCCTACGAGCAGTACTTC
length: 16; V: TRBV7-6; size: .; D: TRBD2; J: TRBJ2-3; CDR3: CASSIISGGSKDTQYF; DNA: TGTGCCAGCAGCATCATTAGCGGGGGGTCAAAAGATACGCAGTATTTT
length: 14; V: TRBV25-1; size: many; D: TRBD2; J: TRBJ2-1; CDR3: CASRGLAGYNEQFF; DNA: TGTGCCAGCAGGGGACTAGCAGGTTACAATGAGCAGTTCTTC
length: 16; V: TRBV4-2; size: many; D: .; J: TRBJ1-1; CDR3: CASSQDLHGGDTEAFF; DNA: TGTGCCAGCAGCCAAGACTTACATGGTGGAGACACTGAAGCTTTCTTT
length: 13; V: TRBV12-3/TRBV12-4; size: many; D: TRBD2; J: TRBJ2-3; CDR3: CASSLRGEDTQYF; DNA: TGTGCCAGCAGTCTGCGGGGGGAAGATACGCAGTATTTT
length: 11; V: TRBV2; size: .; D: .; J: TRBJ2-5; CDR3: CATHRDETQYF; DNA: TGTGCCACACATCGGGACGAGACCCAGTACTTC
length: 15; V: TRBV20-1; size: many; D: TRBD1; J: TRBJ2-5; CDR3: CSAPGMTGSGETQYF; DNA: TGCAGTGCACCCGGGATGACAGGGTCAGGAGAGACCCAGTACTTC
length: 14; V: TRBV27; size: many; D: .; J: TRBJ2-3; CDR3: CASSAHLLTDTQYF; DNA: TGTGCCAGCAGTGCCCACTTGCTTACAGATACGCAGTATTTT
length: 13; V: TRBV7-2; size: many; D: .; J: TRBJ1-1; CDR3: CASSSQMNTEAFF; DNA: TGTGCCAGCAGCTCACAAATGAACACTGAAGCTTTCTTT
length: 16; V: TRBV9; size: many; D: TRBD2; J: TRBJ2-5; CDR3: CASSGFGLAGAETQYF; DNA: TGTGCCAGCAGCGGATTTGGGCTAGCGGGAGCCGAGACCCAGTACTTC
length: 14; V: TRBV10-3; size: .; D: TRBD1; J: TRBJ1-2; CDR3: CAISQGQDIYGYTF; DNA: TGTGCCATCAGCCAGGGACAGGATATCTATGGCTACACCTTC
length: 16; V: TRBV7-8; size: many; D: TRBD2; J: TRBJ2-7; CDR3: CASSPTRASGGHEQYF; DNA: TGTGCCAGCAGCCCCACACGAGCTAGCGGGGGCCACGAGCAGTACTTC
length: 13; V: TRBV7-2; size: .; D: .; J: TRBJ2-1; CDR3: CASSSYSRNEQFF; DNA: TGTGCCAGCAGCTCCTATAGTCGGAATGAGCAGTTCTTC
length: 13; V: TRBV12-3/TRBV12-4; size: medium-sized; D: .; J: TRBJ1-1; CDR3: CASSLGGNTEAFF; DNA: TGTGCCAGCAGTCTCGGGGGGAACACTGAAGCTTTCTTT
length: 14; V: TRBV20-1; size: many; D: TRBD2; J: TRBJ2-7; CDR3: CSARALAGVGEQYF; DNA: TGCAGTGCTAGAGCGCTAGCGGGAGTAGGGGAGCAGTACTTC
length: 15; V: TRBV12-3/TRBV12-4; size: many; D: .; J: TRBJ1-6; CDR3: CASSPIGTNNSPLHF; DNA: TGTGCCAGCAGCCCGATCGGGACTAATAATTCACCCCTCCACTTT